The T cell receptor (beta chain) described here comes from a study of blood T cell repertoires in COVID-19. Authors' data handling: Estimates of nucleated cell counts were drawn from the amplification of reference gene primers. Assay: immunoSEQ multiplex PCR; the TCRdb copy retains only in-frame clones and omits some. The DNA was the basis for D and trimming; V, J and clone size are from that table. The sample consists of 200,000 or so clones, around 90% of them appearing once. Trimming left V 4 bases short and J 8 bases short, with 17 bases between. This CDR3 spans 15 amino acids. Germline values: CDR1 LNHDA, CDR2 SQIVND (reference sequence).

This receptor was identified in a man aged 55 to 70 who had recovered from COVID-19. The chain has TRBV19 and TRBJ1-4; D gene unclear. The sample taken for sequencing was peripheral blood. The CDR3 nucleotides are TGTGCCAGTAGTACGAACGGGCCAGGAGGGGAAAAACTGTTTTTT. Translated: CASSTNGPGGEKLFF.